The clone carrying this T cell receptor (beta chain) has a count of ten or more. As yet, its antigen is unknown. Primers used in a second PCR of about 7 to 12 cycles were a sample-barcoded 5' primer and a J-beta primer mix. Every cDNA molecule bore a tag from a template-switch adaptor containing 12 random nucleotides. MiXCR, applied by TCRdb to the 5' RACE reads, yields one record per CDR3 protein. This sample has 600,000 or so distinct CDR3 sequences, with roughly 31% found just once. This CDR3 is built from 13 residues. Germline V lookup: CDR1 DFQATT, CDR2 SNEGSKA (reference sequence). V lost 1 base, J lost 4 bases, and 10 bases lay in between. This record comes from a study of blood T cells in healthy people across ages. Study-wide results and limits: Not knowing donor CMV status may have confounded expanded clonotype changes.

The sequence was obtained from a woman older than 75 in good health. The chain joins TRBV20-1 to TRBJ1-2; D is unresolved. Material for sequencing was blood. The CDR3 nucleotides are TGCAGTGCTAGAGCCCCAACGGGCTATGGCTACACCTTC. It is translated as CSARAPTGYGYTF.